A single sample gave rise to the 23 T cell receptor beta chains below, sequenced in a study of identical twins. TCRdb re-derived calls from the 5' RACE reads in MiXCR, one entry per CDR3 protein. The sample has approximately 1.8 million distinct CDR3 sequences, 32% seen once. The sample comprised cord blood. These receptors were taken from a newborn girl in good health.

In regard to this clonotype: One base away lies a much larger clone, so this may be a sequencing read error. The chain couples TRBV5-1 to TRBJ1-2; weak D call: TRBD1 (6 bases). The CDR3 is made up of 13 amino acids. CDR1 is SGHRS, CDR2 YFSETQ, per germline. The CDR3 coding sequence is TGCGTCAGCAGCACCCGGGACACCTATGGCTACACCTTC. This codes for CVSSTRDTYGYTF. The full variable domain, rest sourced from reference TRBV5-1 and TRBJ1-2, is KAGVTQTPRYLIKTRGQQVTLSCSPISGHRSVSWYQQTPGQGLQFLFEYFSETQRNKGNFPGRFSGRQFSNSRSEMNVSTLELGDSALYLCVSSTRDTYGYTFGSGTRLTVV.

This clonotype was counted a few times. The rearrangement uses TRBV4-2 and TRBJ1-1, with 8 bases identical to TRBD1. Germline V gives CDR1 LGHNA, CDR2 YNFKEQ. V gave up 4 bases and J gave up 1 base; unmatched junction bases: 5. The CDR3 contains 15 residues. The CDR3 protein is CASSRSGQGNTEAFF. CDR3 bases: TGTGCCAGCAGCCGATCAGGACAGGGGAACACTGAAGCTTTCTTT.

A few counts support this clonotype. The chain uses TRBV5-1 and TRBJ2-1; D gene unclear. The CDR3 covers 12 residues. Between the trimmed V and J ends, which lost 0 bases and 9 bases, there was a span of 7 bases. Germline V gene sequence: CDR1 SGHRS, CDR2 YFSETQ. In DNA form, the CDR3 reads TGCGCCAGCAGCTTGGAAACGATTGAGCAGTTCTTC. Translating it yields CASSLETIEQFF.

There are a few counts of this clonotype. The chain carries TRBV20-1 and TRBJ1-3, with a possible D match to TRBD1 (5 bases). The V gene's germline CDR1 is DFQATT and CDR2 SNEGSKA (reference sequence). This CDR3 is 13 amino acids long. The V end was cut by 3 bases, the J end by 2 bases, with 8 bases between. The CDR3 DNA is TGCAGTGCTAGTCGGGGGACTGGAAACACCATATATTTT. This gives the protein CSASRGTGNTIYF.

The rearrangement uses TRBV27 and TRBJ2-7; D possibly uses TRBD1 or TRBD2 (5 bases each). The CDR3 has 17 residues. The germline gives CDR1 MNHEY, CDR2 SMNVEV (reference sequence). Deletions cut 0 bases from V and 4 bases from J, with 19 bases between. Written as DNA, the CDR3 is TGTGCCAGCAGTTTATCATCGGGGCTCATGGGCCCATACGAGCAGTACTTC. This gives the protein CASSLSSGLMGPYEQYF.

This clonotype appeared many times. Written as DNA, the CDR3 is TGTGCCAGCAGTTCTACAATGAGATACCGGGACAGGGGTTATGGCTACACCTTC. Its protein product is CASSSTMRYRDRGYGYTF. The rearrangement joins TRBV12-3 or TRBV12-4 to TRBJ1-2, with 10 bases matching TRBD1. The CDR3 covers 18 residues. After removal of 4 bases from V and 5 bases from J, the junction contained 16 bases not matched to a gene.

Many counts were recorded for this clonotype. The chain couples TRBV7-2 to TRBJ1-2; TRBD1 might be the D (6 bases). Germline lookup yields CDR1 SGHTA and CDR2 FQGNSA. V dropped 2 bases and J dropped 0 bases, with 13 bases sitting between them. The CDR3 is 16 amino acids. CDR3 amino acids: CASSLRWDTTNYGYTF. The DNA for the CDR3 is TGTGCCAGCAGCTTACGGTGGGACACAACTAACTATGGCTACACCTTC. Variable domain in full (rest from reference TRBV7-2 and TRBJ1-2): GAGVSQSPSNKVTEKGKDVELRCDPISGHTALYWYRQSLGQGLEFLIYFQGNSAPDKSGLPSDRFSAERTGGSVSTLTIQRTQQEDSAVYLCASSLRWDTTNYGYTFGSGTRLTVV.

The V call is TRBV9, the J call TRBJ2-5; D gene unclear. V gave up 0 bases and J gave up 2 bases, with 11 bases separating them. This CDR3 comprises 15 residues. Germline CDR1 and CDR2: SGDLS and YYNGEE. CDR3 sequence reads: CASSVAPAPQETQYF. The CDR3 DNA is TGTGCCAGCAGCGTAGCCCCAGCTCCTCAAGAGACCCAGTACTTC.

Only a few counts were recorded for this clonotype. The chain couples TRBV13 to TRBJ2-7; possible D gene TRBD2, 6 bases. In germline, CDR1 is PRHDT, CDR2 FYEKMQ (reference sequence). The CDR3 length is 15 residues. V shed 5 bases and J shed 0 bases, with 14 bases lying between them. The CDR3 coding sequence is TGTGCCAGCAGCACGGGACTTGTGAGCTCCTACGAGCAGTACTTC. Its protein product is CASSTGLVSSYEQYF.

This clonotype was found a few times. The chain carries TRBV4-2 and TRBJ2-5; TRBD2 matches 9 bases. CDR3 length equals 15 residues. The J segment lost 1 base and the V segment lost 4 bases, leaving 4 bases of the junction unmatched. CDR1 LGHNA and CDR2 YNFKEQ come from the germline V gene. CDR3 amino acids: CASSLGTSSQETQYF. CDR3 sequence (DNA): TGTGCCAGCAGCCTGGGGACTAGCAGCCAAGAGACCCAGTACTTC.

The rearrangement links TRBV20-1 to TRBJ2-4; D may be TRBD1 or TRBD2 (5 bases each). The J call is in doubt because the DNA end fits TRBJ2-5 better. Germline lookup yields CDR1 DFQATT and CDR2 SNEGSKA (reference sequence). The CDR3 extends over 13 amino acids. CDR3 coding DNA: TGCAGTGCCAAAGATGGGGGTTTAGAGACCCAGTACTTC. Amino acid sequence: CSAKDGGLETQYF.

The chain joins TRBV5-1 to TRBJ2-7; D might be TRBD1 (6 bases). Germline V CDR1 and CDR2: SGHRS, YFSETQ. The CDR3 loop spans 15 amino acids. Trimming removed 4 bases from V and 3 bases from J, with 17 bases in between. CDR3 nucleotides: TGCGCCAGCAGCCCTACCGGGACAACCTACTACGAGCAGTACTTC. Translation gives CASSPTGTTYYEQYF.

The chain couples TRBV4-1 to TRBJ2-5; maybe TRBD2 (6 bases). Between the trimmed V and J ends, which lost 4 bases and 11 bases, there was a span of 20 bases. The CDR3 totals 14 residues. Germline-derived CDR1 and CDR2 are MGHRA and YSYEKL. The DNA for the CDR3 is TGCGCCAGCAGCCTACTTCCCCGGGAGCATGAGCAGTACTTC. Residues: CASSLLPREHEQYF.

The chain carries TRBV11-1 and TRBJ2-5; 11 positions agree with TRBD2. CDR3 size: 17 residues. V was pared by 2 bases and J by 11 bases, with 16 bases of the junction left unmatched. The germline CDR1 and CDR2 sequences are SGHAT and FQDESV (reference sequence). The CDR3 DNA follows: TGTGCCAGCAGCTTATATATTGGACTAGCGGGCGACAATGAGCAGTACTTC. It codes for CASSLYIGLAGDNEQYF.

The rearrangement links TRBV2 to TRBJ1-2, with D possibly being TRBD1 (5 bases). The CDR3 is 14 amino acids. The germline V gene has CDR1 SNHLY and CDR2 FYNNEI. V was shortened by 6 bases and J by 0 bases, with 11 bases between the two germline ends. The CDR3 here is CASRTMTANYGYTF. The CDR3, as DNA: TGTGCCAGCAGAACGATGACAGCTAACTATGGCTACACCTTC.

CDR3 residues: CSAKDGGSSYEQYF. In DNA form, the CDR3 reads TGCAGTGCCAAGGATGGAGGGAGCTCCTACGAGCAGTACTTC. V and J are TRBV20-1 and TRBJ2-7; a weak D match, TRBD2 (6 bases). CDR3 length equals 14 residues. V lost 6 bases and J lost 0, with 15 bases in between. Per germline, CDR1 DFQATT and CDR2 SNEGSKA (reference sequence).

This clonotype has a handful of counts. The chain links TRBV9 to TRBJ1-2, with unresolved D. The V and J ends lost 2 bases and 4 bases respectively, with 12 bases between them. CDR3 length: 14 residues. Germline V gene data show CDR1 as SGDLS and CDR2 as YYNGEE. CDR3 nucleotide sequence: TGTGCCAGCAGCGTTAGGGCGCAAACCTATGGCTACACCTTC. Residues: CASSVRAQTYGYTF.

This clonotype was detected only a few times. This chain links TRBV7-9 with TRBJ1-4, with 7 nucleotides matching TRBD1. CDR1 is SEHNR and CDR2 is FQNEAQ in the germline V gene (reference sequence). The CDR3 is made up of 16 amino acids. The V segment lost 5 bases and the J segment 5 bases; nucleotides outside the gene matches: 11. DNA of the CDR3: TGTGCCAGCAGCGCCTTCCACAGGGGCCGGAATGAAAAACTGTTTTTT. Translating it yields CASSAFHRGRNEKLFF.

The gene calls are TRBV3-1 and TRBJ2-3, with 10 bases matching TRBD2. V lost 0 bases, J lost 5 bases, and 5 bases stayed unmatched. The germline gives CDR1 LGHDT, CDR2 YNNKEL (reference sequence). The CDR3 loop spans 16 amino acids. The CDR3 coding sequence is TGTGCCAGCAGCCAAGATCTAGCGGGAGATATAGATACGCAGTATTTT. Translated, it gives CASSQDLAGDIDTQYF.

This clonotype has a handful of counts. The V call is TRBV6-5, the J call TRBJ2-7; D might be TRBD2 (6 bases). The CDR3 contains 13 residues. Germline lookup yields CDR1 MNHEY and CDR2 SVGAGI. V was shortened by 7 bases and J by 3 bases, with 13 bases between the two germline ends. This chain's CDR3 is CASMGGTSYEQYF. The CDR3 DNA sequence: TGTGCCAGCATGGGCGGGACCAGCTACGAGCAGTACTTC.

Notes on this clonotype: This may be a read error, as it is one base from a much larger clone. This sequence joins TRBV27 and TRBJ2-5, with 7 nucleotides matching TRBD1. Losses at the gene ends were 0 bases for V and 11 bases for J; bases not matched to a gene: 6. Germline-derived CDR1 and CDR2 are MNHEY and SMNVEV (reference sequence). The CDR3 runs 13 residues. The CDR3 loop is CASSLSGQTEQYF. In nucleotides, the CDR3 is TGTGCCAGCAGTTTATCGGGACAGACTGAGCAGTACTTC.

This clonotype has just a few counts. V gene TRBV20-1 combines with J gene TRBJ1-2; D perhaps matches TRBD1 (6 bases). Germline loops: CDR1 DFQATT, CDR2 SNEGSKA (reference sequence). This CDR3 is built from 16 residues. V was clipped by 3 bases and J by 4 bases, with 21 bases between them. The CDR3 reads CSARIGRGQEGYGYTF. The CDR3 DNA follows: TGCAGTGCTAGGATCGGTCGGGGGCAAGAGGGCTATGGCTACACCTTC.

This clonotype was seen only a few times. The chain joins TRBV9 to TRBJ1-6; tentative D call: TRBD1 (5 bases). In germline, CDR1 is SGDLS, CDR2 YYNGEE. CDR3 length: 15 amino acids. Trimming removed 4 bases from V and 6 bases from J, with 14 bases in between. CDR3 sequence reads: CASSPTTERNSPLHF. CDR3 nucleotide sequence: TGTGCCAGCAGCCCTACGACAGAACGTAATTCACCCCTCCACTTT.